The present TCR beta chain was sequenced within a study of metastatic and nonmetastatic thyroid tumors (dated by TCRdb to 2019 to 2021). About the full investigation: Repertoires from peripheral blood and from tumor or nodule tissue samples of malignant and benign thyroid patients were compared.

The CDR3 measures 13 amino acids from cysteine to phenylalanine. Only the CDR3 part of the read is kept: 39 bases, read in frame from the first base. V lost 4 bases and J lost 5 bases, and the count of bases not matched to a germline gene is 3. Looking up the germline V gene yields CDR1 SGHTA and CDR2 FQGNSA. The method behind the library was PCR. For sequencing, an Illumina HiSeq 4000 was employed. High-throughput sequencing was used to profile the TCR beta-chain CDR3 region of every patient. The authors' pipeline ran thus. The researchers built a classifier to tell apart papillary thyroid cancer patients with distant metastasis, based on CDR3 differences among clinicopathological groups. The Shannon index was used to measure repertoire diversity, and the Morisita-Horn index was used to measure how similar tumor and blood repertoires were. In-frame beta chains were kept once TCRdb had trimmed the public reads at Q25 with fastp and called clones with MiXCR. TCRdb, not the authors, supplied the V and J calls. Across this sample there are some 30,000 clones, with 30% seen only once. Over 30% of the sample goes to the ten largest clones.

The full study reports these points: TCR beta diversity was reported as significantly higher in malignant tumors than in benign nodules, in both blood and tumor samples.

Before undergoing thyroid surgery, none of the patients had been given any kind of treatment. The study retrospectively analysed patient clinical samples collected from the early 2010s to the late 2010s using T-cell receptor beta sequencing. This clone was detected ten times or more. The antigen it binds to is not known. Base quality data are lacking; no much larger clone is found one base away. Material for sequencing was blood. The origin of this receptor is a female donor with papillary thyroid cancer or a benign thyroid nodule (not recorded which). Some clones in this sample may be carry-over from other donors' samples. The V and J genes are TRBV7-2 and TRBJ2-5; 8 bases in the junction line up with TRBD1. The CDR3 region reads CASSSDRGETQYF. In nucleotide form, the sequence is TGTGCCAGCAGCTCCGACAGGGGCGAGACCCAGTACTTC.